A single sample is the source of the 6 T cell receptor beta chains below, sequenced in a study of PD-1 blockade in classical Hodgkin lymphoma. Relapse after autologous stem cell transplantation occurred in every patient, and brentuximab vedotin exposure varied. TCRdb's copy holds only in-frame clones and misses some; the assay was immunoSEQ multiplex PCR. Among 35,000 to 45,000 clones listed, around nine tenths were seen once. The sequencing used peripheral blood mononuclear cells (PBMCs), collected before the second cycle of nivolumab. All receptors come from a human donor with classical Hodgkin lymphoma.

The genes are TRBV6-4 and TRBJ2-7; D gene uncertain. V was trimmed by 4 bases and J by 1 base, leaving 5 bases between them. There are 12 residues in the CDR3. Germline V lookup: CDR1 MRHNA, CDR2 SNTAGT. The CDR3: CASSGLSYEQYF. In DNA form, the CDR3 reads TGTGCCAGCAGTGGCCTTTCCTACGAGCAGTACTTC.

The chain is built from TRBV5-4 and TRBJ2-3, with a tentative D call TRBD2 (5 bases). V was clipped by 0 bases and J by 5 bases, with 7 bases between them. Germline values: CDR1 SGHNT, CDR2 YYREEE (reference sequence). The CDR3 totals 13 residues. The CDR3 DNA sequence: TGTGCCAGCAGCTTGGAGGCGGGAGATACGCAGTATTTT. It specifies CASSLEAGDTQYF.

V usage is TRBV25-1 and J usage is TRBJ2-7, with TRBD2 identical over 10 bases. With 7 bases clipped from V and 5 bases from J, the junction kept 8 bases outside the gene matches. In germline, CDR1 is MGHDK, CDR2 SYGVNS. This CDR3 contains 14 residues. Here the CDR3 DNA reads TGTGCCAGCACCAACCTAGCGGGAGAACACGAGCAGTACTTC. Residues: CASTNLAGEHEQYF.

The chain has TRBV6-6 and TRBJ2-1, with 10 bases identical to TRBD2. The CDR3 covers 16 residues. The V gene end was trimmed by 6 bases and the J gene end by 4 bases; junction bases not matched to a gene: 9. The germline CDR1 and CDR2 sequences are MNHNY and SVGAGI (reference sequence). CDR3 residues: CASRNTGLAAYNEQFF. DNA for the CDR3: TGTGCCAGCAGGAATACTGGACTAGCGGCATACAATGAGCAGTTCTTC.

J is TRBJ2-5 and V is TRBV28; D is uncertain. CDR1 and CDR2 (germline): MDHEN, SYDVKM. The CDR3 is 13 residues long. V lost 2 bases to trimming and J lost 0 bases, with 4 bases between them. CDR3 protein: CASSLGYQETQYF. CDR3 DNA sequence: TGTGCCAGCAGTTTAGGGTACCAAGAGACCCAGTACTTC.

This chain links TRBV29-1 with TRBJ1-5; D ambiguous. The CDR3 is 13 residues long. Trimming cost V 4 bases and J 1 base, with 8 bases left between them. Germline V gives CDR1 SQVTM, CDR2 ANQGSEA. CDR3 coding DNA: TGCAGCGTTGCACTCAAGAGCAATCAGCCCCAGCATTTT. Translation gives CSVALKSNQPQHF.